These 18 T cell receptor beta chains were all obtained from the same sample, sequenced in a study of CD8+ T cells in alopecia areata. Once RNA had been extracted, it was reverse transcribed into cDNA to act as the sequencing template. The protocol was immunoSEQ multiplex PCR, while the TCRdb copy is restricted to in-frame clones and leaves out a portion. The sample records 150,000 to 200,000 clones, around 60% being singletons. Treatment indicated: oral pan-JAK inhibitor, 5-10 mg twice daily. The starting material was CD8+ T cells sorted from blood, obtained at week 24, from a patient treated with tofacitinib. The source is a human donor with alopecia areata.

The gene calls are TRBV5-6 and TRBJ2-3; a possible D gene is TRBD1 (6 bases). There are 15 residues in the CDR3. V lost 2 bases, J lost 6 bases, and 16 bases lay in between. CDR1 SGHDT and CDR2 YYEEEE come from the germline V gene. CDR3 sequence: CASSFPGQDGDTQYF. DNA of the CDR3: TGTGCCAGCAGCTTCCCGGGACAAGACGGTGATACGCAGTATTTT.

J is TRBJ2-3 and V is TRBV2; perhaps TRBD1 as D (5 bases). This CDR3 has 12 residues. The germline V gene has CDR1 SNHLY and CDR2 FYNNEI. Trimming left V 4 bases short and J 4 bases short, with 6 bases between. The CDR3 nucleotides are TGTGCCAGCAGTGGGGGCGCAGATACGCAGTATTTT. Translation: CASSGGADTQYF.

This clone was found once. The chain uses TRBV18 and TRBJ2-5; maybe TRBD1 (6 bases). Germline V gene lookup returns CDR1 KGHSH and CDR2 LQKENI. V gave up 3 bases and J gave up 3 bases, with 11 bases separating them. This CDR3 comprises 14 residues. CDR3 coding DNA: TGTGCCAGCTCACCCGAAAGGACAGAAGAGACCCAGTACTTC. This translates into CASSPERTEETQYF. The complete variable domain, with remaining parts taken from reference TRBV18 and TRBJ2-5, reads NAGVMQNPRHLVRRRGQEARLRCSPMKGHSHVYWYRQLPEEGLKFMVYLQKENIIDESGMPKERFSAEFPKEGPSILRIQQVVRGDSAAYFCASSPERTEETQYFGPGTRLLVL.

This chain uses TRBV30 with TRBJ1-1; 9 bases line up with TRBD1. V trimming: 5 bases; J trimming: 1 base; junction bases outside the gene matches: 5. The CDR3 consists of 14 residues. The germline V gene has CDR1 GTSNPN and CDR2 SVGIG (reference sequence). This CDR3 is CAWDPGQGNTEAFF. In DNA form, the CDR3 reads TGTGCCTGGGACCCGGGACAGGGGAACACTGAAGCTTTCTTT.

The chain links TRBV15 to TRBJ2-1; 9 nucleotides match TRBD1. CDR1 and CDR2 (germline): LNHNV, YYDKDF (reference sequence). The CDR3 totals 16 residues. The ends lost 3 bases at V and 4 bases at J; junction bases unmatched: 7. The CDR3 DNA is TGTGCCACCAGCAGGGGGACAGGGTCTGGTTACAATGAGCAGTTCTTC. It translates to CATSRGTGSGYNEQFF. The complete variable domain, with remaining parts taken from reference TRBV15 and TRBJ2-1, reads DAMVIQNPRYQVTQFGKPVTLSCSQTLNHNVMYWYQQKSSQAPKLLFHYYDKDFNNEADTPDNFQSRRPNTSFCFLDIRSPGLGDTAMYLCATSRGTGSGYNEQFFGPGTRLTVL.

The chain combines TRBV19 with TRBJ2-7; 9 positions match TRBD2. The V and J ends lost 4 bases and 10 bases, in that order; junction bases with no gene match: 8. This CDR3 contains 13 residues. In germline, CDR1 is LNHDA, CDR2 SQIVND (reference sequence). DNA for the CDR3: TGTGCCAGTAGTAGCAATAGCGGGGGCGACCAGTACTTC. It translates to CASSSNSGGDQYF.

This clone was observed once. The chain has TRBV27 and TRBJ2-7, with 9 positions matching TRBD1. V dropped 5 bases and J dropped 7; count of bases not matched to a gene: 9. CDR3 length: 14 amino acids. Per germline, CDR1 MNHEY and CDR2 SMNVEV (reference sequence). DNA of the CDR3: TGTGCCAGCAGTCACCCACAGGGGGCCAGGGAGCAGTACTTC. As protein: CASSHPQGAREQYF.

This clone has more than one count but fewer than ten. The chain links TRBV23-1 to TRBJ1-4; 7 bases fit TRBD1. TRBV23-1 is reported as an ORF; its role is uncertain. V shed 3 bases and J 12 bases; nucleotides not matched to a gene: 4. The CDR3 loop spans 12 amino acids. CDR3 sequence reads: CASSHLDRELFF. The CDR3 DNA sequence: TGCGCCAGCAGTCACCTTGACAGGGAACTGTTTTTT.

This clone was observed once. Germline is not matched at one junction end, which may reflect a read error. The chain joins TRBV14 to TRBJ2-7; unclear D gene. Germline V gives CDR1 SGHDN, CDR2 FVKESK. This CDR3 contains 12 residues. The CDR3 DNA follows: TGTGCCAGCAGCCAAGTTCGCGGCACATGGGACTTC. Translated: CASSQVRGTWDF.

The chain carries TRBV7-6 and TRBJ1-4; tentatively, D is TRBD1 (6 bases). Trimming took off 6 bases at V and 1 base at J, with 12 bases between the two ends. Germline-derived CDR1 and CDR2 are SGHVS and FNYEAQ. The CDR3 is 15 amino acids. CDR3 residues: CASSGGRGTNEKLFF. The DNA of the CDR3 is TGTGCCAGCAGTGGAGGCAGGGGAACTAATGAAAAACTGTTTTTT.

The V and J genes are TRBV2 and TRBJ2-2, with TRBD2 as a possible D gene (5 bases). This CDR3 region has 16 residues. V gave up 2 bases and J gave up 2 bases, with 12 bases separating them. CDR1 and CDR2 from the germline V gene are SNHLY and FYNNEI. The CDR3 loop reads CASSEFRRANTGELFF. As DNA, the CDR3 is TGTGCCAGCAGTGAATTTCGGCGGGCAAACACCGGGGAGCTGTTTTTT.

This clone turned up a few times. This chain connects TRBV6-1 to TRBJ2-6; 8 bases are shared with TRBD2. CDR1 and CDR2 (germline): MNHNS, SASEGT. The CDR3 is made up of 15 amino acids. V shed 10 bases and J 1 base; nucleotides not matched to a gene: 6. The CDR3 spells CAITGGGSGANVLTF. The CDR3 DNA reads TGTGCCATCACGGGAGGGGGTTCTGGGGCCAACGTCCTGACTTTC.

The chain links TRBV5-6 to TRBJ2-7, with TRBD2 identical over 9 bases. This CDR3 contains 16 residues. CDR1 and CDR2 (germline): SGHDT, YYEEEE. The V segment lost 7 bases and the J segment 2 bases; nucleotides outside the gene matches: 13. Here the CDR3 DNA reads TGTGCCAGCTGGGGACAGCGGGGGGCCCGGACCTACGAGCAGTACTTC. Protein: CASWGQRGARTYEQYF.

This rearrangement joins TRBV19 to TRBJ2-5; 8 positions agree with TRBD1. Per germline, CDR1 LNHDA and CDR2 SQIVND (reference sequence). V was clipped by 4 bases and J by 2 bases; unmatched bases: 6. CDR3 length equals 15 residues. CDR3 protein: CASSTLTGGQETQYF. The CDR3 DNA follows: TGTGCCAGTAGTACCCTAACAGGGGGACAAGAGACCCAGTACTTC.

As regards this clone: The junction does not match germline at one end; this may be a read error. The CDR3 loop is CASNLVGQMNTGELFF. The CDR3 DNA is TGCGCCAGCAACTTGGTGGGACAGATGAACACCGGGGAGCTGTTTTTT. V is TRBV5-1 and J is TRBJ2-2, with 7 bases fitting TRBD1. CDR1 and CDR2 from the germline V gene are SGHRS and YFSETQ. The CDR3 extends over 16 amino acids.

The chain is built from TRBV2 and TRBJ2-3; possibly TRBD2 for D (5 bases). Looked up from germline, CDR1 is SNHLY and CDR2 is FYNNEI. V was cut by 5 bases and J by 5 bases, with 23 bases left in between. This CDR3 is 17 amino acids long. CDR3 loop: CASSPLTRGGGGDTQYF. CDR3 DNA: TGTGCCAGCAGTCCCCTCACCCGCGGTGGCGGAGGAGATACGCAGTATTTT. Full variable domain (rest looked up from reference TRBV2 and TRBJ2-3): EPEVTQTPSHQVTQMGQEVILRCVPISNHLYFYWYRQILGQKVEFLVSFYNNEISEKSEIFDDQFSVERPDGSNFTLKIRSTKLEDSAMYFCASSPLTRGGGGDTQYFGPGTRLTVL.

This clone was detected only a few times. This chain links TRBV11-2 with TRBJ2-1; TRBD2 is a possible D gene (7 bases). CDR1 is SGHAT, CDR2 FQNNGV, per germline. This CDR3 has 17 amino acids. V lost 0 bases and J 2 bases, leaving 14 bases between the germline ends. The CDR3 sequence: CASSLDPRGGPYNEQFF. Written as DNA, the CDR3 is TGTGCCAGCAGCTTAGACCCCCGCGGGGGCCCCTACAATGAGCAGTTCTTC.

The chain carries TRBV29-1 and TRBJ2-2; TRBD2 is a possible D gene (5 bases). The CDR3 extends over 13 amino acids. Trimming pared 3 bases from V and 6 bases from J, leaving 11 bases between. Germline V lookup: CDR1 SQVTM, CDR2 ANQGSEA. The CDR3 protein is CSVEGMGAGELFF. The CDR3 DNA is TGCAGCGTTGAGGGGATGGGAGCCGGGGAGCTGTTTTTT.